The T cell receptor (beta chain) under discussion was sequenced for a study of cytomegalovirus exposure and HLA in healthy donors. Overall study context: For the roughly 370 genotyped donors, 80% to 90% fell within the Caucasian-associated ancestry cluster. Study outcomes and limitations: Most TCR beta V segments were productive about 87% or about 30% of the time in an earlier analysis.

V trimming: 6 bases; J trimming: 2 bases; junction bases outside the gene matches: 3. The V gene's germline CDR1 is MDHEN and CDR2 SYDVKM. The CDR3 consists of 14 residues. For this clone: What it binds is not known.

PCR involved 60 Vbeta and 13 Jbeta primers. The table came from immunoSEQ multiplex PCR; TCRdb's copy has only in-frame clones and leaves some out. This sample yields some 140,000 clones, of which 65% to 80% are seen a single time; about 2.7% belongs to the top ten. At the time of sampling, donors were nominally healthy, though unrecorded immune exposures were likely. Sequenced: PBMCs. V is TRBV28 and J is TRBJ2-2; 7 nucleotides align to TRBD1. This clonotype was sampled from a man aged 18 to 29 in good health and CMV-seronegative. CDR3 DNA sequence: TGTGCCAGCAGGTGGACAGGTAACACCGGGGAGCTGTTTTTT. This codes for CASRWTGNTGELFF.